The next 8 T cell receptor beta chains were all read from a single sample in a study of blood T cell repertoires in COVID-19 (dated by TCRdb to 2020 to 2021). Library construction relied on the immunoSEQ multiplex PCR assay. Sourced from immuneACCESS, this table was stored by TCRdb with only in-frame sequences that have V and J called. A share of the clones is absent; for the studies checked, an unresolved V gene accounts for under half, and the remainder has no known explanation. The table for this sample lists around 180,000 clones; 85% to 90% of them were counted only once. Together, the top ten hold 2.5% to 3% of the sample. The material sequenced was peripheral blood. All receptors derive from a woman aged 25-40 years with active or convalescent COVID-19.

The CDR3 coding sequence is TGTGCCAGCAGCTTAGTGGGGACAGGGGGCGGCTACGAGCAGTACTTC. This codes for CASSLVGTGGGYEQYF. The chain has TRBV7-9 and TRBJ2-7, with TRBD1 identical over 12 bases. The CDR3 has 16 amino acids. J was trimmed by 3 bases and V by 1 base; bases with no gene match: 4. The germline V gene encodes CDR1 SEHNR and CDR2 FQNEAQ (reference sequence).

This sequence joins TRBV10-1 and TRBJ2-3; D may be TRBD2 (6 bases). The CDR3 covers 15 residues. V was trimmed by 3 bases and J by 1 base, leaving 11 bases between them. The germline CDR1 and CDR2 sequences are WNHNN and SYGVQD (reference sequence). CDR3 protein: CASSDSPSGTDTQYF. The CDR3 DNA reads as TGCGCCAGCAGTGATTCGCCTAGCGGCACAGATACGCAGTATTTT.

This clone appeared a single time. The chain employs TRBV5-1 and TRBJ1-3, with 10 bases that match TRBD1. V trimming: 1 base; J trimming: 0 bases; junction bases outside the gene matches: 4. In germline, CDR1 is SGHRS, CDR2 YFSETQ. This CDR3 contains 17 residues. The CDR3 loop reads CASSLSGTGVSGNTIYF. As DNA, the CDR3 is TGCGCCAGCAGCTTGAGTGGGACAGGGGTCTCTGGAAACACCATATATTTT.

The chain is built from TRBV7-9 and TRBJ1-3; 7 bases match TRBD1. The V gene end was trimmed by 3 bases and the J gene end by 0 bases; junction bases not matched to a gene: 8. Looked up from germline, CDR1 is SEHNR and CDR2 is FQNEAQ (reference sequence). The CDR3 is made up of 17 amino acids. The CDR3 bases are TGTGCCAGCAGCTTGCCCGGGACAGAGGTCTCTGGAAACACCATATATTTT. This sequence encodes CASSLPGTEVSGNTIYF.

This sequence joins TRBV6-4 and TRBJ2-1; TRBD2 matches at 13 bases. V was pared by 5 bases and J by 8 bases, with 6 bases of the junction left unmatched. CDR3 length: 15 residues. Germline lookup yields CDR1 MRHNA and CDR2 SNTAGT. The CDR3 loop is CASSKTSGGAHEQFF. The CDR3 DNA reads as TGTGCCAGCAGTAAAACTAGCGGGGGGGCCCATGAGCAGTTCTTC.

J is TRBJ1-2 and V is TRBV30; 11 bases match TRBD1. The CDR3 runs to 15 residues. V dropped 4 bases and J dropped 7; count of bases not matched to a gene: 11. Germline V lookup: CDR1 GTSNPN, CDR2 SVGIG (reference sequence). The CDR3 loop reads CAWNLWTGGQGGYTF. CDR3 bases: TGTGCCTGGAATCTTTGGACAGGGGGCCAGGGTGGCTACACCTTC.

The chain employs TRBV10-1 and TRBJ2-2, with 7 positions matching TRBD2. This CDR3 contains 13 residues. CDR1 is WNHNN and CDR2 is SYGVQD in the germline V gene (reference sequence). The V segment lost 5 bases and the J segment 6 bases; nucleotides outside the gene matches: 3. The CDR3 DNA follows: TGCGCCAGCAGTTATGGACTAGCCGGGGAGCTGTTTTTT. Translated: CASSYGLAGELFF.

The J gene is TRBJ1-5, the V gene TRBV30; a possible D gene is TRBD1 (6 bases). Trimming left V 5 bases short and J 4 bases short, with 15 bases between. The CDR3 loop spans 14 amino acids. Germline V gives CDR1 GTSNPN, CDR2 SVGIG (reference sequence). This chain's CDR3 is CAWSHRAGNQPQHF. DNA for the CDR3: TGTGCCTGGTCCCACAGGGCCGGTAATCAGCCCCAGCATTTT.